This TCR beta chain was recovered during a study of blood T cell repertoires in COVID-19. Overall study: Specimens from acute and convalescent COVID-19 originated in the United States, Italy and Spain. Sample material is recorded as cDNA or gDNA derived from T cells, B-cell-depleted T cells, or PBMCs.

TCRdb's table, derived via immunoSEQ multiplex PCR, lists solely in-frame clones and lacks some. The sample includes some 120,000 clones, more than 70% of them seen just once. Trimming pared 4 bases from V and 6 bases from J, leaving 12 bases between. This CDR3 contains 13 residues. Germline values: CDR1 LGHDT, CDR2 YNNKEL (reference sequence). This sequence originates from a woman in her 30s who had recovered from COVID-19. The sequenced sample consisted of peripheral blood. The V call is TRBV3-1 (or the pseudogene TRBV3-2), the J call TRBJ1-1; D possibly corresponds to TRBD1 (6 bases). CDR3 DNA sequence: TGTGCCAGCAGCCGTCGACAGGTCTCTGAAGCTTTCTTT. This encodes CASSRRQVSEAFF.